Below are 10 T cell receptor beta chains sequenced from a single sample in a study of T-cell reconstitution after alpha-beta-depleted transplantation in children. Unique molecular identifiers were built into the TCRbeta library. TCRdb re-called the PCR reads through MiXCR, storing one row per CDR3 protein. The data hold about 830,000 distinct CDR3 sequences, with about 16% observed a single time. The starting material was PBMCs, mostly from graft donor cells, obtained 360 days after TCRalphabeta/CD19-depleted stem cell transplant. These receptors came from a male patient aged 5 to 17 who had a stem cell transplant for acute lymphoblastic leukemia, so the T cells may come from the graft donor.

This clonotype has a handful of counts. The DNA of the CDR3 is TGTGCCAGCAGCGTAGTAGTCCCCGGGGAGCTGTTTTTT. Its protein is CASSVVVPGELFF. This chain uses TRBV9 with TRBJ2-2, with D hard to call. CDR3 length: 13 amino acids. Germline CDR1 and CDR2: SGDLS and YYNGEE. Trimming pared 0 bases from V and 6 bases from J, leaving 6 bases between.

This clonotype was seen a handful of times. The chain combines TRBV18 with TRBJ2-7; TRBD2 matches at 7 bases. The V gene's germline CDR1 is KGHSH and CDR2 LQKENI. The CDR3 totals 14 residues. The V segment lost 3 bases and the J segment 4 bases; nucleotides outside the gene matches: 6. The CDR3 loop reads CASSPLASGYEQYF. DNA of the CDR3: TGTGCCAGCTCACCTCTGGCTAGCGGTTACGAGCAGTACTTC.

The chain combines TRBV4-1 with TRBJ2-7; TRBD1 or TRBD2 may be the D gene (6 bases each). CDR1 is MGHRA, CDR2 YSYEKL, per germline. This CDR3 has 14 residues. The ends were cut back, 7 bases at V and 4 bases at J, with 17 bases in the middle. The CDR3 nucleotides read TGCGCCAGCAATCACCGGGGGCTAGGGTACGAGCAGTACTTC. Amino acid sequence: CASNHRGLGYEQYF.

The chain couples TRBV5-5 to TRBJ2-1, with D possibly being TRBD2 (5 bases). The length of the CDR3 is 14 residues. The germline CDR1 and CDR2 sequences are SGHKS and YYEKEE (reference sequence). Between the trimmed V and J ends, which lost 0 bases and 6 bases, there was a span of 10 bases. CDR3 region: CASSLAGFPNEQFF. CDR3 nucleotides: TGTGCCAGCAGCTTGGCGGGGTTTCCCAATGAGCAGTTCTTC.

The chain has TRBV27 and TRBJ1-2; D remains ambiguous. The germline V gene encodes CDR1 MNHEY and CDR2 SMNVEV (reference sequence). The CDR3 totals 15 residues. With 2 bases removed from V and 1 base from J, the gap between germline ends came to 11 bases. The CDR3 reads CASSLHGRNNYGYTF. The CDR3 DNA sequence: TGTGCCAGCAGTTTACATGGCCGTAATAACTATGGCTACACCTTC.

At least ten counts were recorded for this clonotype. The chain has TRBV7-8 and TRBJ2-5; 8 nucleotides align to TRBD1. J gave up 4 bases and V 4 bases, and 2 bases lay outside the gene matches. The CDR3 runs 13 residues. Looked up from germline, CDR1 is SGHVS and CDR2 is FQNEAQ. DNA of the CDR3: TGTGCCAGCAGCTCACAGGGGGGAGAGACCCAGTACTTC. Its protein is CASSSQGGETQYF.

The table lists this clonotype with a few counts. The chain joins TRBV12-3 or TRBV12-4 to TRBJ2-1; no definite D call. Deletions cut 4 bases from V and 4 bases from J, with 17 bases between. CDR3 size: 16 residues. For the CDR3, the DNA is TGTGCCAGCAGTTCACGGACCGAAAAACATTACAATGAGCAGTTCTTC. Translating it yields CASSSRTEKHYNEQFF.

This clonotype was seen more than once but under ten times. CDR3 loop: CASIGGSNVGEQFF. In nucleotides, the CDR3 is TGTGCCAGCATTGGTGGGAGTAATGTCGGTGAGCAGTTCTTC. V gene TRBV6-2 or TRBV6-3 combines with J gene TRBJ2-1; D perhaps matches TRBD2 (5 bases). The V gene lost 7 bases and the J gene lost 9 bases, with 19 bases spanning the gap. The CDR3 length is 14 residues. Germline-derived CDR1 and CDR2 are MNHEY and SVGEGT.

A few counts support this clonotype. This chain uses TRBV11-2 with TRBJ2-3; the match to TRBD2 covers 10 bases. The V gene end was trimmed by 4 bases and the J gene end by 3 bases; junction bases not matched to a gene: 7. Germline-derived CDR1 and CDR2 are SGHAT and FQNNGV. The CDR3 is 16 amino acids. The DNA for the CDR3 is TGTGCCAGCAGCTCTCCGGGACTAGCGCTAACAGATACGCAGTATTTT. Translation: CASSSPGLALTDTQYF.

The V and J genes are TRBV4-1 and TRBJ2-1, with TRBD2 matching 7 bases. Per germline, CDR1 MGHRA and CDR2 YSYEKL. The trim removed 3 bases at V and 8 bases at J, leaving 10 bases unmatched. This CDR3 is built from 15 residues. The CDR3 nucleotides are TGCGCCAGCAGCCACCCCCAGGGAGGGAGCGATGAGCAGTTCTTC. Residues: CASSHPQGGSDEQFF.